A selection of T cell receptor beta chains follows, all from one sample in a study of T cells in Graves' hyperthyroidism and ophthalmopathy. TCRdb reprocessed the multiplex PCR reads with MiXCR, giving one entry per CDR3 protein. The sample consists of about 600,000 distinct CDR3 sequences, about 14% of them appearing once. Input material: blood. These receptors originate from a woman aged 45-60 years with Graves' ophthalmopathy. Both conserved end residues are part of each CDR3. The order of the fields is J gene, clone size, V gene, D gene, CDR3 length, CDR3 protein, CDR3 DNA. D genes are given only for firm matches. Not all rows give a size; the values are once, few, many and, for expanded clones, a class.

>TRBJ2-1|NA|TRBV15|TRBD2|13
CATSRDIGLAWFF
TGTGCCACCAGCAGAGATATAGGACTAGCCTGGTTCTTC
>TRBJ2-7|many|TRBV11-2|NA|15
CASSLDLGVAYEQYF
TGTGCCAGCAGCTTAGATCTCGGCGTCGCCTACGAGCAGTACTTC
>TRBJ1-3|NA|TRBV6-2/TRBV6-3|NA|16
CASSYRDGLTGNTIYF
TGTGCCAGCAGTTATCGCGACGGATTAACTGGAAACACCATATATTTT
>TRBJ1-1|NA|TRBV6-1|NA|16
CASSEGARLLGTEAFF
TGTGCCAGCAGTGAGGGGGCTCGGCTGTTGGGGACTGAAGCTTTCTTT
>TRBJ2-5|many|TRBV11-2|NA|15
CASSLVRSRPETQYF
TGTGCCAGCAGCTTAGTCCGCAGCCGGCCAGAGACCCAGTACTTC
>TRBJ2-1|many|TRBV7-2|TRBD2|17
CASSSRLAGGRAHEQFF
TGTGCCAGCAGCTCGCGACTAGCGGGAGGGCGAGCCCATGAGCAGTTCTTC
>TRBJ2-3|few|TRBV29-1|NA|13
CSVGGRVTDTQYF
TGCAGCGTTGGGGGCAGGGTAACAGATACGCAGTATTTT
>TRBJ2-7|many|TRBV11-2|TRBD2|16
CASSPVGTSGRHEQYF
TGTGCCAGCAGCCCCGTCGGGACTAGCGGGAGACACGAGCAGTACTTC
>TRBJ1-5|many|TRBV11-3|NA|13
CASSLVVNQPQHF
TGTGCCAGCAGCTTAGTTGTCAATCAGCCCCAGCATTTT
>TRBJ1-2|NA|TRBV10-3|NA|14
CAISESLHLYGYTF
TGTGCCATCAGTGAGTCGCTCCACCTCTATGGCTACACCTTC
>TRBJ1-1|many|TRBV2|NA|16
CASSSRLGGMNTEAFF
TGTGCCAGCAGTTCTCGTCTCGGGGGAATGAACACTGAAGCTTTCTTT
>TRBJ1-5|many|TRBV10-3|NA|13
CAISTDLYQPQHF
TGTGCCATCAGCACAGACCTTTATCAGCCCCAGCATTTT
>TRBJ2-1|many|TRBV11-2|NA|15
CASKTTEISYNEQFF
TGTGCCAGCAAAACTACGGAGATCTCCTACAATGAGCAGTTCTTC
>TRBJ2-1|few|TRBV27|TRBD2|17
CASSLELAGGAYNEQFF
TGTGCCAGCAGTTTAGAACTAGCGGGGGGGGCCTACAATGAGCAGTTCTTC
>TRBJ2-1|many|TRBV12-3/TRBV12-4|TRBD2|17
CASSLNLGGRSYNEQFF
TGTGCCAGCAGTTTAAATCTTGGCGGGAGATCCTACAATGAGCAGTTCTTC
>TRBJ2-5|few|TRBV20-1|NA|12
CSARDQQETQYF
TGCAGTGCTAGAGATCAGCAAGAGACCCAGTACTTC
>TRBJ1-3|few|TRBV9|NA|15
CASSVVGSAGNTIYF
TGTGCCAGCAGCGTAGTAGGATCGGCTGGAAACACCATATATTTT
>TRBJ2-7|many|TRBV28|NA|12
CASSSPFGEQYF
TGTGCCAGCAGTTCCCCCTTCGGCGAGCAGTACTTC
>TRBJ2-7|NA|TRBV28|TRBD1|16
CASSFERRQGNYEQYF
TGTGCCAGCAGTTTTGAGCGCCGACAGGGCAATTACGAGCAGTACTTC
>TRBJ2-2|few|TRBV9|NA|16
CASSPSIAPNTGELFF
TGTGCCAGCAGCCCCTCCATAGCGCCAAACACCGGGGAGCTGTTTTTT
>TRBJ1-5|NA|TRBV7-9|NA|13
CVSSYTGNQPQHF
TGTGTCAGCAGCTACACAGGGAATCAGCCCCAGCATTTT
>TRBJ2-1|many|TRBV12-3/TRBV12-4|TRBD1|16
CASSPTGYSSYNEQFF
TGTGCCAGCAGTCCGACAGGGTATAGCTCCTACAATGAGCAGTTCTTC
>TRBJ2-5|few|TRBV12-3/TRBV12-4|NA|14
CASSLRKGSETQYF
TGTGCCAGCAGTTTACGTAAGGGGTCGGAGACCCAGTACTTC
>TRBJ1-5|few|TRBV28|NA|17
CASSLAGARAFNQPQHF
TGTGCCAGCAGTTTAGCGGGCGCCAGGGCGTTCAATCAGCCCCAGCATTTT
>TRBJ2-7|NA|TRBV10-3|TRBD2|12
CAVGTSGYEQYF
TGTGCCGTCGGAACTAGCGGCTACGAGCAGTACTTC
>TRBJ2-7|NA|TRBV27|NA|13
CASRITASYEQYF
TGTGCCAGCAGGATTACAGCCTCCTACGAGCAGTACTTC
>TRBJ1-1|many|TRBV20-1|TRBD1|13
CSALRGVGTEAFF
TGCAGTGCTCTCAGGGGGGTCGGAACTGAAGCTTTCTTT
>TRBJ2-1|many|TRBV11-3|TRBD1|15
CASTPGTVLYNEQFF
TGTGCCAGCACCCCCGGGACAGTTCTCTACAATGAGCAGTTCTTC
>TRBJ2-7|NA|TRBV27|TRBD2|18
CASSLFGLAAQSGGEQYF
TGTGCCAGCAGTTTATTTGGACTAGCGGCGCAATCGGGGGGCGAGCAGTACTTC
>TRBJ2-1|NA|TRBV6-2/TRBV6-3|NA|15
CASSSTPKSFNEQFF
TGTGCCAGCAGTTCCACCCCAAAATCCTTCAATGAGCAGTTCTTC
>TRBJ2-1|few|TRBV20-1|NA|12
CLLLGSFGEQFF
TGCCTACTACTAGGGAGCTTTGGTGAGCAGTTCTTC